Below are 12 T cell receptor beta chains sequenced from a single sample in a study of T cell repertoires in cytomegalovirus infection. TCRdb fed the reads into MiXCR, producing one record per CDR3 protein. The table has about 360,000 distinct CDR3 sequences, about a sixth seen once. The sequenced sample was PBMCs. These receptors came from a human donor in good health (CMV status not recorded). Some clones in this sample may be carry-over from other donors' samples.

As to this clonotype: A single base separates this from a much larger clone, so it may be a read error. The chain carries TRBV7-6 and TRBJ2-7; TRBD1 agrees at 9 bases. The CDR3 has 13 residues. CDR1 is SGHVS and CDR2 is FNYEAQ in the germline V gene. CDR3 sequence: CASSLRTGDEEYF. CDR3 in DNA: TGTGCCAGCAGCTTAAGGACAGGGGACGAGGAGTACTTC.

This chain links TRBV5-6 with TRBJ2-1; 14 bases match TRBD2. The CDR3 consists of 17 residues. The J segment lost 9 bases and the V segment lost 4 bases, leaving 12 bases of the junction unmatched. Germline V CDR1 and CDR2: SGHDT, YYEEEE. The DNA for the CDR3 is TGTGCCAGCAGCCAGACTAGCGGGGGGGCTTACCTCGCTGAGCAGTTCTTC. This gives the protein CASSQTSGGAYLAEQFF.

The chain recombines TRBV20-1 with TRBJ2-1; D is uncertain. The CDR3 runs to 13 residues. Per the germline V gene, CDR1 is DFQATT and CDR2 is SNEGSKA (reference sequence). V was shortened by 6 bases and J by 8 bases, with 17 bases between the two germline ends. The CDR3 bases are TGCAGTGCCCCTTTTTTCGGAAGGGATGAGCAGTTCTTC. This codes for CSAPFFGRDEQFF.

In its sample, this clonotype was seen a few times. V gene TRBV4-1 combines with J gene TRBJ2-1; D call uncertain. V lost 4 bases to trimming and J lost 4 bases, with 14 bases between them. The CDR3 is 15 residues long. The germline CDR1 and CDR2 sequences are MGHRA and YSYEKL. DNA of the CDR3: TGCGCCAGCAGCCCGACCGGAATGGAATACAATGAGCAGTTCTTC. It is translated as CASSPTGMEYNEQFF.

This clonotype was seen at least ten times. The rearrangement joins TRBV20-1 to TRBJ1-1; D not certain. CDR1 and CDR2 from the germline V gene are DFQATT and SNEGSKA (reference sequence). Trimming took 3 bases from V and 3 from J, leaving 11 bases between them. There are 13 residues in the CDR3. The CDR3, as DNA: TGCAGTGCTAGCGGGGTTATACACACTGAAGCTTTCTTT. Its translation is CSASGVIHTEAFF.

The chain links TRBV7-2 to TRBJ1-2; D is possibly TRBD1 (6 bases). The germline CDR1 and CDR2 sequences are SGHTA and FQGNSA. The germline V and J ends were trimmed by 6 bases and 8 bases, with 19 bases remaining between them. The CDR3 totals 14 residues. CDR3 DNA sequence: TGTGCCAGCAGTCCAAGGGGGGGGGCGCGGGGCTACACCTTC. The encoded protein is CASSPRGGARGYTF.

For this clonotype: Just one base apart from a much larger clone, this may be a read error. The V call is TRBV6-1, the J call TRBJ2-7; TRBD1 might be the D (6 bases). V was cut by 8 bases and J by 6 bases, with 23 bases left in between. This CDR3 has 15 amino acids. Per the germline V gene, CDR1 is MNHNS and CDR2 is SASEGT. CDR3 loop: CASRYRDPSSSEQYF. The CDR3 nucleotides read TGTGCCAGCCGTTACAGGGACCCGAGCTCCAGCGAGCAGTACTTC.

There are many counts of this clonotype. The rearrangement joins TRBV4-3 to TRBJ2-5; no clear D. The CDR3 consists of 14 residues. Germline assignment: CDR1 LGHNA and CDR2 YSLEER. V gave up 5 bases and J gave up 1 base, with 11 bases separating them. This CDR3 reads CASSVEGGQETQYF. The CDR3 DNA is TGCGCCAGCAGCGTGGAAGGCGGCCAAGAGACCCAGTACTTC.

This clonotype turned up a few times. The chain carries TRBV5-1 and TRBJ2-1, with D tentatively TRBD2 (6 bases). The length of the CDR3 is 15 residues. Per germline, CDR1 SGHRS and CDR2 YFSETQ. V shed 1 base and J shed 2 bases, with 10 bases lying between them. In nucleotides, the CDR3 is TGCGCCAGCAGCTTGTCTAGCGTCACCTACAATGAGCAGTTCTTC. The encoded protein is CASSLSSVTYNEQFF.

The chain joins TRBV25-1 to TRBJ2-1; D is undetermined. The ends were cut back, 1 base at V and 5 bases at J, with 12 bases in the middle. CDR3 length equals 15 residues. Per germline, CDR1 MGHDK and CDR2 SYGVNS. The DNA for the CDR3 is TGTGCCAGCAGTGAATCTCCAACTCGGGACAATGAGCAGTTCTTC. Translation gives CASSESPTRDNEQFF.

A remark on this clonotype: Since a much larger clone is just one base distant, this may be a read error. The DNA of the CDR3 is TGTGCCATGAGTACTCATAACACTGAAGCTTTCTTT. Translating it yields CAMSTHNTEAFF. The V gene is TRBV10-3, the J gene TRBJ1-1, with unresolved D. Trimming removed 9 bases from V and 2 bases from J, with 10 bases in between. Per the germline V gene, CDR1 is ENHRY and CDR2 is SYGVKD. The CDR3 covers 12 residues.

This clonotype has only a few counts. The rearrangement joins TRBV7-6 to TRBJ2-1; 7 bases agree with TRBD2. The CDR3 spans 17 residues. Germline V gene sequence: CDR1 SGHVS, CDR2 FNYEAQ. After removal of 5 bases from V and 0 bases from J, the junction contained 10 bases not matched to a gene. The CDR3 reads CASSPLGGSSSYNEQFF. As DNA, the CDR3 is TGTGCCAGCAGCCCCCTGGGAGGGTCGAGCTCCTACAATGAGCAGTTCTTC. Using reference TRBV7-6 and TRBJ2-1 for the parts outside the CDR3, the full variable domain is GAGVSQSPRYKVTKRGQDVALRCDPISGHVSLYWYRQALGQGPEFLTYFNYEAQQDKSGLPNDRFSAERPEGSISTLTIQRTEQRDSAMYRCASSPLGGSSSYNEQFFGPGTRLTVL.